This record concerns one TCR beta chain sequence. Measured with immunoSEQ multiplex PCR; TCRdb has only the in-frame clones, and not every one. The table lists 55,000 to 85,000 clones, roughly nine tenths of them singletons. This entry belongs to a study of PD-L1 blockade in urothelial cancer. This CDR3 comprises 15 residues. Trimming shortened V by 1 base and J by 0 bases, and 8 bases separated the two germline ends. Germline values: CDR1 SSHAT, CDR2 FNYEAQ (reference sequence). The TCR originated in a man aged 55-75 years with urothelial cancer. V gene TRBV7-7 combines with J gene TRBJ2-3; no clear D. The sequences come from PBMCs, collected around atezolizumab (anti-PD-L1) treatment. The CDR3 DNA reads TGTGCCAGCAGCTTAGACTTATCTAGCACAGATACGCAGTATTTT. Its protein is CASSLDLSSTDTQYF.